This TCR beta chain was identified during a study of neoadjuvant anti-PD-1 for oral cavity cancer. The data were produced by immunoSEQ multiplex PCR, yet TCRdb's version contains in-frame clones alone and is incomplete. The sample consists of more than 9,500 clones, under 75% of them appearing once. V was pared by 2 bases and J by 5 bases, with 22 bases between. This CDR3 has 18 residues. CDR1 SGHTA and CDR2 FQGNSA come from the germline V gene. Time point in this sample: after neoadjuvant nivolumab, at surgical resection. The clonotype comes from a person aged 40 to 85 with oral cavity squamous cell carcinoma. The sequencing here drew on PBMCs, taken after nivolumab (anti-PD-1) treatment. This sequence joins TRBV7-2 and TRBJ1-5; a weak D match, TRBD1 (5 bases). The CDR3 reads CASSLWARGTELHQPQHF. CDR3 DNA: TGTGCCAGCAGCTTATGGGCTCGTGGGACGGAACTTCATCAGCCCCAGCATTTT.